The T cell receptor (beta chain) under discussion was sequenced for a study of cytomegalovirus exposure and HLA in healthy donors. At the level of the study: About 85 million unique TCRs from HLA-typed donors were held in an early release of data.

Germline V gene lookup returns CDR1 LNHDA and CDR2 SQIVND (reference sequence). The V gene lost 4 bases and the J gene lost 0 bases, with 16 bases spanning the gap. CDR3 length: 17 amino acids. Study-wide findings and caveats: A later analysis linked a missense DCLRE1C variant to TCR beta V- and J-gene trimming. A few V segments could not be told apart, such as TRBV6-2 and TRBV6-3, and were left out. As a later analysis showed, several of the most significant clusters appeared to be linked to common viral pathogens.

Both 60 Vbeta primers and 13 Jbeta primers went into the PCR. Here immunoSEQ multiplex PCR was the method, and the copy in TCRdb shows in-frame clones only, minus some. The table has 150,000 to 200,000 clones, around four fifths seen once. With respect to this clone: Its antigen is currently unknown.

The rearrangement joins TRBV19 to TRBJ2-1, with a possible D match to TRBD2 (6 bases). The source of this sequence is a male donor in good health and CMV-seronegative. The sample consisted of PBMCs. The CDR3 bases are TGTGCCAGTAGTAGAAACCTAGCGCAAAGCTCCTACAATGAGCAGTTCTTC. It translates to CASSRNLAQSSYNEQFF.